This T cell receptor beta chain comes out of a study of radiotherapy plus CTLA-4 blockade in lung cancer (dated by TCRdb to the late 2010s). Background on the whole study: Objective responses occurred in 18% of enrolled patients, and around 29% achieved disease control.

Receptor amplification or capture employed the immunoSEQ multiplex PCR assay. Imported from immuneACCESS, the table was reduced by TCRdb to in-frame sequences with V and J called. These copies leave out some clones; in studies compared against another copy, an unresolved V gene accounts for under half, and the cause of the remainder is not known. In this sample the table shows tens of thousands of clones, roughly four fifths of which occur a single time. Roughly 10% of the sample is held by the ten biggest clonotypes. What the research found in general, with its limitations: Increased serum interferon-beta after radiation, together with early dynamic changes in blood T cell clones, were reported to be the strongest predictors of response. After treatment with radiotherapy and ipilimumab, TCR clones that originated in tumors expanded in peripheral blood.

V is pared back by 2 bases and J by 1 base, with 8 bases lying between the germline termini. Taken from cysteine to phenylalanine, the CDR3 has 14 residues. The only DNA kept is the CDR3, 42 bases in frame from the first base. Based on the germline V gene, the CDR1 and CDR2 sequences are MNHEY and SVGAGI. The study tested focal radiation therapy combined with CTLA-4 blockade (ipilimumab) in patients with chemo-refractory metastatic non-small-cell lung cancer. Remarks on this clone: No cognate antigen has been identified for it. Within one base of it there is no much larger clone, and no base qualities were kept.

The chain was built from TRBV6-5 and TRBJ1-1; perhaps TRBD1 is the D gene, with 6 bases matching. The material sequenced was peripheral blood, taken from a patient treated with radiotherapy plus ipilimumab. This receptor was identified in a human donor with non-small cell lung cancer who had stable disease on radiotherapy plus ipilimumab. The DNA sequence follows: TGTGCCAGCAGTTACGGACAGACGAACACTGAAGCTTTCTTT. It translates to CASSYGQTNTEAFF.